The present T cell receptor beta chain was sequenced within a study of T cells in Graves' hyperthyroidism and ophthalmopathy. Amplification of TCR beta CDR3 regions was performed using RNA transcripts as template. The HTBI primer set served for first-round RT-PCR of the TCR CDR3. TCRdb used MiXCR to reprocess the multiplex PCR reads, holding one entry per CDR3 protein. The data show 300,000 to 400,000 distinct CDR3 sequences, roughly a fifth seen once. The sequence derives from a woman aged 50 to 60 with Graves' hyperthyroidism. The sample consisted of blood.

The CDR3: CASSLGLAVNEQFF. The CDR3 DNA reads TGTGCCAGCAGCTTAGGTCTAGCGGTCAATGAGCAGTTCTTC. This chain connects TRBV7-8 to TRBJ2-1; 7 nucleotides align to TRBD2. V was clipped by 1 base and J by 6 bases; unmatched bases: 3. The CDR3 consists of 14 residues. From germline, CDR1 is SGHVS and CDR2 FQNEAQ.